The rows below give T cell receptor beta chains drawn from one sample of a study of shared clonotypes between healthy human individuals. Measured with immunoSEQ multiplex PCR; TCRdb has only the in-frame clones, and not every one. The sample carries roughly 1.4 million clones, less than 99% recorded once. Sequences were obtained from naive CD4+ T cells sorted from blood. These receptors all stem from a man aged 25 to 45 in good health. Each CDR3 is given with its conserved first and last residue. A D gene is named only where the DNA matches it firmly. Where a row states a size, it is once, few, many or the class of an expanded clone; other rows omit it.

D gene: -; clone size: -; V gene: TRBV5-1; J gene: TRBJ1-1; CDR3 DNA: TGCGCCAGCAGCTTGGGCTGGAGGGATCAGCAAAAACGCACTGAAGCTTTCTTT; CDR3 protein: CASSLGWRDQQKRTEAFF
D gene: -; clone size: -; V gene: TRBV7-9; J gene: TRBJ1-2; CDR3 DNA: TGTGCCAGCAGCTTAAGTATTAACTATGGCTACACCTTC; CDR3 protein: CASSLSINYGYTF
D gene: -; clone size: -; V gene: TRBV7-9; J gene: TRBJ2-1; CDR3 DNA: TGTGCCAGCAGCCGGGACTTTGGGCGGGACGGTAATGAGCAGTTCTTC; CDR3 protein: CASSRDFGRDGNEQFF
D gene: TRBD1; clone size: once; V gene: TRBV6-5; J gene: TRBJ2-7; CDR3 DNA: TGTGCCAGCAGTTACTCACAGGGGGCTACCTACGAGCAGTACTTC; CDR3 protein: CASSYSQGATYEQYF
D gene: TRBD2; clone size: -; V gene: TRBV7-9; J gene: TRBJ2-1; CDR3 DNA: TGTGCCAGCAATAAGGGACTACACAATGAGCAGTTCTTC; CDR3 protein: CASNKGLHNEQFF
D gene: -; clone size: once; V gene: TRBV5-1; J gene: TRBJ1-2; CDR3 DNA: TGCGCCAGCAGCCCCCCCCAGGCTAACTATGGCTACACCTTC; CDR3 protein: CASSPPQANYGYTF
D gene: TRBD1; clone size: -; V gene: TRBV15; J gene: TRBJ1-5; CDR3 DNA: TGTGCCACCAGCTCACAGGGGCATAGCAATCAGCCCCAGCATTTT; CDR3 protein: CATSSQGHSNQPQHF
D gene: -; clone size: -; V gene: TRBV5-1; J gene: TRBJ1-1; CDR3 DNA: TGCGCCAGCAGCCCCTCGGGGAACACTGAAGCTTTCTTT; CDR3 protein: CASSPSGNTEAFF
D gene: TRBD2; clone size: -; V gene: TRBV7-2; J gene: TRBJ2-5; CDR3 DNA: TGTGCCAGCAGCTTAAGCCGGGGGGTCCAAGAGACCCAGTACTTC; CDR3 protein: CASSLSRGVQETQYF
D gene: -; clone size: -; V gene: TRBV6-5; J gene: TRBJ2-1; CDR3 DNA: TGTGCCAGCAGTTCCTCTAGAACTTCTTACAATGAGCAGTTCTTC; CDR3 protein: CASSSSRTSYNEQFF
D gene: -; clone size: -; V gene: TRBV5-1; J gene: TRBJ2-1; CDR3 DNA: TGCGCCAGCAGCTTGGAAGCTCTAAGCTCCTACAATGAGCAGTTCTTC; CDR3 protein: CASSLEALSSYNEQFF
D gene: -; clone size: -; V gene: TRBV7-8; J gene: TRBJ2-7; CDR3 DNA: TGTGCCAGCAGCTTAGTAGGGGTCGAGCAGTACTTC; CDR3 protein: CASSLVGVEQYF
D gene: TRBD1; clone size: -; V gene: TRBV7-6; J gene: TRBJ2-1; CDR3 DNA: TGTGCCAGCAGCTCGGGACAGGGGCCTTACAATGAGCAGTTCTTC; CDR3 protein: CASSSGQGPYNEQFF
D gene: TRBD1; clone size: -; V gene: TRBV7-2; J gene: TRBJ2-2; CDR3 DNA: TGTGCCAGCAACAACCAATCGACAGGGATCGGGGAGCTGTTTTTT; CDR3 protein: CASNNQSTGIGELFF
D gene: -; clone size: -; V gene: TRBV28; J gene: TRBJ2-7; CDR3 DNA: TGTGCCAGCAGTCTTAGACCAACAGGGTTCTACGAGCAGTACTTC; CDR3 protein: CASSLRPTGFYEQYF
D gene: TRBD2; clone size: -; V gene: TRBV9; J gene: TRBJ2-1; CDR3 DNA: TGTGCCAGCAGCGTGGGAGGGGGACTAGGTAAGCATGAGCAGTTCTTC; CDR3 protein: CASSVGGGLGKHEQFF
D gene: -; clone size: -; V gene: TRBV19; J gene: TRBJ2-7; CDR3 DNA: TGTGCCAGTAGTATGTTGTGGAGGCCCGACTACGAGCAGTACTTC; CDR3 protein: CASSMLWRPDYEQYF
D gene: TRBD2; clone size: -; V gene: TRBV7-9; J gene: TRBJ2-1; CDR3 DNA: TGTGCCAGCACCCGGGGGGTAGCGGAATACAATGAGCAGTTCTTC; CDR3 protein: CASTRGVAEYNEQFF
D gene: TRBD1; clone size: -; V gene: TRBV18; J gene: TRBJ1-2; CDR3 DNA: TGTGCCAGCTCCCCCGATAGAGGGGGCGTCGGCTATGGCTACACCTTC; CDR3 protein: CASSPDRGGVGYGYTF
D gene: -; clone size: -; V gene: TRBV10-3; J gene: TRBJ2-7; CDR3 DNA: TGTGCCATCAGTGAGTCCGACCTCTACGAGCAGTACTTC; CDR3 protein: CAISESDLYEQYF
D gene: -; clone size: -; V gene: TRBV7-6; J gene: TRBJ1-1; CDR3 DNA: TGTGCCAGCAGCTTATTACAGGGTGGGGCCACTGAAGCTTTCTTT; CDR3 protein: CASSLLQGGATEAFF
D gene: -; clone size: -; V gene: TRBV21-1; J gene: TRBJ2-7; CDR3 DNA: TGTGCCAGCAGCAAGCTTTTGAACGGACTTTTCACTTACGAGCAGTACTTC; CDR3 protein: CASSKLLNGLFTYEQYF
D gene: -; clone size: -; V gene: TRBV6-5; J gene: TRBJ2-7; CDR3 DNA: TGTGCCAGCAGTTACTCAGGTCTGTCATCCTCCTACGAGCAGTACTTC; CDR3 protein: CASSYSGLSSSYEQYF
D gene: -; clone size: -; V gene: TRBV5-4; J gene: TRBJ1-1; CDR3 DNA: TGTGCCAGCAGCTTGGATCCTAGAAACTCTGAAGCTTTCTTT; CDR3 protein: CASSLDPRNSEAFF
D gene: -; clone size: -; V gene: TRBV30; J gene: TRBJ1-4; CDR3 DNA: TGTGCCTGGAGACTCAACAGCTTTGCAACTAATGAAAAACTGTTTTTT; CDR3 protein: CAWRLNSFATNEKLFF
D gene: TRBD1; clone size: -; V gene: TRBV29-1; J gene: TRBJ2-7; CDR3 DNA: TGCAGCGTTGAGGGACAGGGGACGTACGAGCAGTACTTC; CDR3 protein: CSVEGQGTYEQYF
D gene: TRBD1; clone size: -; V gene: TRBV5-6; J gene: TRBJ2-7; CDR3 DNA: TGTGCCAGCAGCTTTCGAAGGACAGGGAATCGGTGGGAATACTTC; CDR3 protein: CASSFRRTGNRWEYF
D gene: -; clone size: -; V gene: TRBV28; J gene: TRBJ2-1; CDR3 DNA: TGTGCCAGCAGTTGGGGGGAAAGCTCCTACAATGAGCAGTTCTTC; CDR3 protein: CASSWGESSYNEQFF
D gene: TRBD2; clone size: -; V gene: TRBV6-1; J gene: TRBJ2-3; CDR3 DNA: TGTGCCAGCAGTGAAACGACAGCGGGAGGGGATACGCAGTATTTT; CDR3 protein: CASSETTAGGDTQYF
D gene: -; clone size: -; V gene: TRBV27; J gene: TRBJ1-4; CDR3 DNA: TGTGCCAGCAGTTTCTCGTCAATAGGGGATGAAAAACTGTTTTTT; CDR3 protein: CASSFSSIGDEKLFF
D gene: TRBD1; clone size: -; V gene: TRBV5-1; J gene: TRBJ1-1; CDR3 DNA: TGCGCCAGCAGCTTGGATCCAGGGGGTGAAGCTTTCTTT; CDR3 protein: CASSLDPGGEAFF
D gene: -; clone size: -; V gene: TRBV5-1; J gene: TRBJ2-3; CDR3 DNA: TGCGCCAGCAGCTTGGGACAGTTGGCTAGCACAGATACGCAGTATTTT; CDR3 protein: CASSLGQLASTDTQYF
D gene: -; clone size: once; V gene: TRBV20-1; J gene: TRBJ2-3; CDR3 DNA: TGCAGTGCCAGACGGGTAGATACGCAGTATTTT; CDR3 protein: CSARRVDTQYF
D gene: TRBD2; clone size: -; V gene: TRBV28; J gene: TRBJ2-7; CDR3 DNA: TGTGCCAGCAGCCTGACTAGCGGGAGCTCCTACGAGCAGTACTTC; CDR3 protein: CASSLTSGSSYEQYF
D gene: -; clone size: -; V gene: TRBV23-1; J gene: TRBJ2-7; CDR3 DNA: TGCGCCAGCAGTCCAACGAGGGACATCCCCTACGAGCAGTACTTC; CDR3 protein: CASSPTRDIPYEQYF
D gene: -; clone size: -; V gene: TRBV19; J gene: TRBJ1-2; CDR3 DNA: TGTGCCAGTAGTGTCAGGCAGGGGACTAACTATGGCTACACCTTC; CDR3 protein: CASSVRQGTNYGYTF
D gene: -; clone size: -; V gene: TRBV6-5; J gene: TRBJ1-2; CDR3 DNA: TGTGCCAGCGGGCCCAGGGCTAACTATGGCTACACCTTC; CDR3 protein: CASGPRANYGYTF
D gene: -; clone size: -; V gene: TRBV9; J gene: TRBJ2-3; CDR3 DNA: TGTGCCAGCAGCCCTCGGACTGGCACAGATACGCAGTATTTT; CDR3 protein: CASSPRTGTDTQYF